The 26 T cell receptor beta chains given below trace back to one sample, sequenced in a study of immune characterization of retroperitoneal liposarcoma. TCRdb reprocessed the PCR reads via MiXCR and lists one record per CDR3 protein. The data show over 9,000 distinct CDR3 sequences, approximately 25% seen once. Sequenced input: tumor tissue. The receptors were sampled from a female donor with retroperitoneal liposarcoma.

In its sample, this clonotype is medium-sized. The junction departs from germline at one end; a sequencing error may be responsible. The chain couples TRBV7-6 to TRBJ2-3, with 9 positions matching TRBD2. The germline gives CDR1 SGHVS, CDR2 FNYEAQ. CDR3 length: 17 amino acids. The CDR3 region has the DNA TGTGCTAGCAGCTCCAGGCTAGCGGGGTTCAGCACAGATACGCAGTATTTT. Translation: CASSSRLAGFSTDTQYF.

This clonotype was seen more than once but under ten times. The V call is TRBV10-1, the J call TRBJ1-1; tentative D call: TRBD1 (6 bases). Germline loops: CDR1 WNHNN, CDR2 SYGVQD (reference sequence). The CDR3 spans 14 residues. Trimming stripped 2 bases from V and 5 bases from J, with 12 bases between. In DNA, the CDR3 is TGCGCCAGCAGTGAGACCACAACAGGGACTGAAGCTTTCTTT. It yields the protein CASSETTTGTEAFF.

This clonotype was detected many times. The chain combines TRBV10-2 with TRBJ2-2; TRBD1 or TRBD2 may be the D gene (6 bases each). V lost 6 bases and J lost 4, with 15 bases in between. The length of the CDR3 is 15 residues. Germline CDR1 and CDR2: WSHSY and SAAADI. The DNA for the CDR3 is TGCGCCAGCAGGGAGGGGGGAGCCGGCACCGGGGAGCTGTTTTTT. It codes for CASREGGAGTGELFF.

V gene TRBV11-2 combines with J gene TRBJ2-4, with 8 bases that match TRBD2. The J call may be in error: the DNA end matches TRBJ2-5 better. CDR1 SGHAT and CDR2 FQNNGV come from the germline V gene. This CDR3 spans 14 amino acids. Here the CDR3 reads CASSLVLAEETQYF. CDR3 nucleotide sequence: TGTGCCAGCAGCTTAGTACTAGCGGAAGAGACCCAGTACTTC.

By share, this clonotype ranks as medium-sized. The V call is TRBV6-1, the J call TRBJ2-1; TRBD1 is a possible D gene (5 bases). The closer fit of TRBJ2-7 to the DNA end suggests the J call may be wrong. Germline V gives CDR1 MNHNS, CDR2 SASEGT. The CDR3 consists of 14 residues. The CDR3 nucleotides are TGTGCCAGCAGTACCGGACATACCCTCTACGAGCAGTACTTC. Translation gives CASSTGHTLYEQYF.

This clonotype has only a few counts. J is TRBJ2-2 and V is TRBV12-3 or TRBV12-4; 7 nucleotides agree with TRBD2. This CDR3 comprises 14 residues. After removal of 0 bases from V and 5 bases from J, the junction contained 0 bases not matched to a gene. The CDR3: CASSLAGGTGELFF. In nucleotides, the CDR3 is TGTGCCAGCAGTTTAGCGGGAGGGACCGGGGAGCTGTTTTTT.

The J gene is TRBJ2-5, the V gene TRBV27, with TRBD2 matching over 7 bases. Matching the DNA end better, TRBJ2-4 makes the J call doubtful. Germline loops: CDR1 MNHEY, CDR2 SMNVEV (reference sequence). The CDR3 covers 16 residues. CDR3 region: CASSLYSGLAKNIQYF. CDR3 coding DNA: TGTGCCAGCAGTTTATATAGCGGGTTAGCCAAAAACATTCAGTACTTC.

CDR3 region: CASGASTGTGVNEQFF. In DNA, the CDR3 is TGTGCTAGTGGTGCCTCAACCGGGACAGGGGTTAATGAGCAGTTCTTC. The chain has TRBV12-5 and TRBJ2-1, with 10 bases identical to TRBD1. J was trimmed by 7 bases and V by 5 bases; bases with no gene match: 11. In germline, CDR1 is LGHNT, CDR2 FRNRAP. This CDR3 region has 16 residues.

V is TRBV10-3 and J is TRBJ2-1; 7 bases map to TRBD1. The V gene's germline CDR1 is ENHRY and CDR2 SYGVKD. This CDR3 contains 17 residues. V shed 2 bases, J shed 4 bases, and the junction held 11 bases outside the gene matches. CDR3 residues: CAISEPSGTAHYNEQFF. The CDR3 DNA follows: TGTGCCATCAGTGAGCCCTCTGGGACAGCGCATTACAATGAGCAGTTCTTC.

This clonotype occurred a few times. V is TRBV6-6 and J is TRBJ1-5, with 7 bases lining up with TRBD1. V was clipped by 6 bases and J by 5 bases; unmatched bases: 10. The CDR3 is 15 amino acids. Germline CDR1 MNHNY, CDR2 SVGAGI (reference sequence). CDR3 DNA sequence: TGTGCCAGCAGATGGGCACAGGGGCCGGATCAGCCCCAGCATTTT. It encodes CASRWAQGPDQPQHF.

The chain combines TRBV27 with TRBJ2-1; 15 positions agree with TRBD2. Trimming took 5 bases from V and 0 from J; bases not matched to a gene: 5. The CDR3 runs 18 residues. From germline, CDR1 is MNHEY and CDR2 SMNVEV (reference sequence). The CDR3 loop is CASSLGTSGRTSYNEQFF. CDR3 nucleotides: TGTGCCAGCAGTCTTGGGACTAGCGGGAGGACCTCCTACAATGAGCAGTTCTTC.

The rearrangement joins TRBV6-5 to TRBJ2-3; no clear D. The J call may be in error: the DNA end matches TRBJ2-5 better. Germline loops: CDR1 MNHEY, CDR2 SVGAGI. This CDR3 has 12 amino acids. CDR3 in amino acids: CASSSRAETQYF. The CDR3 nucleotides are TGTGCCAGCAGTTCTAGAGCTGAGACCCAGTACTTC.

This clonotype was observed at least ten times. The rearrangement joins TRBV12-3 or TRBV12-4 to TRBJ2-1; weak D call: TRBD1 (6 bases). The J call is doubtful: the DNA matches TRBJ2-7 better. The CDR3 covers 12 residues. CDR3: CASGYTGLEQYF. DNA of the CDR3: TGTGCCAGCGGCTATACAGGGCTCGAGCAGTACTTC.

In its sample, this clonotype was seen a few times. The chain has TRBV11-1 and TRBJ1-1; D unresolved. The CDR3 is 14 residues long. V was pared by 1 base and J by 6 bases, with 12 bases between. Germline V gene data show CDR1 as SGHAT and CDR2 as FQDESV (reference sequence). In DNA form, the CDR3 reads TGTGCCAGCAGCTTAGATTTTCGGGTTGCTGAAGCTTTCTTT. Translated: CASSLDFRVAEAFF. The full variable domain, in which reference TRBV11-1 and TRBJ1-1 provide the parts outside the CDR3, is EAEVAQSPRYKITEKSQAVAFWCDPISGHATLYWYRQILGQGPELLVQFQDESVVDDSQLPKDRFSAERLKGVDSTLKIQPAELGDSAMYLCASSLDFRVAEAFFGQGTRLTVV.

The rearrangement links TRBV11-2 to TRBJ2-5; TRBD1 aligns across 8 bases. The CDR3 is 15 amino acids. Trimming cost V 0 bases and J 2 bases; bases outside gene matches: 2. The germline V gene encodes CDR1 SGHAT and CDR2 FQNNGV. CDR3 DNA sequence: TGTGCCAGCAGCTTAGACAGGGGGCGGCAAGAGACCCAGTACTTC. This sequence encodes CASSLDRGRQETQYF.

The sample holds a few counts of this clonotype. The chain recombines TRBV5-1 with TRBJ2-4; TRBD2 aligns across 8 bases. Germline CDR1 is SGHRS and CDR2 is YFSETQ. Germline trimming cut 4 bases from V and 7 bases from J; bases unmatched to any gene: 10. The CDR3 covers 15 residues. As DNA, the CDR3 is TGCGCCAGCAGCCCCGGACTAGCCCCAGACAACATTCAGTACTTC. Amino acid sequence: CASSPGLAPDNIQYF.

This clonotype was seen a handful of times. The rearrangement links TRBV6-1 to TRBJ2-2, with 8 bases lining up with TRBD2. Germline V gene lookup returns CDR1 MNHNS and CDR2 SASEGT. Trimming at V came to 5 bases and at J to 3 bases, leaving 5 bases not matched to a gene. The CDR3 totals 15 residues. CDR3 DNA sequence: TGTGCCAGCAGTTCCCGGGGGGGCGACACCGGGGAGCTGTTTTTT. Translated, it gives CASSSRGGDTGELFF.

This clonotype was seen many times. The chain links TRBV7-8 to TRBJ2-7; D perhaps matches TRBD1 (6 bases). This CDR3 has 14 amino acids. Trimming took off 5 bases at V and 3 bases at J, with 14 bases between the two ends. Germline loops: CDR1 SGHVS, CDR2 FQNEAQ. DNA for the CDR3: TGTGCCAGCAGCCCAGGGGACAAGCACTACGAGCAGTACTTC. Translating it yields CASSPGDKHYEQYF.

Sample share makes this clonotype medium-sized. The rearrangement links TRBV12-3 or TRBV12-4 to TRBJ2-5, with D perhaps being TRBD1 or TRBD2 (7 bases each). V shed 3 bases and J shed 5 bases, with 22 bases lying between them. This CDR3 region has 17 residues. For the CDR3, the DNA is TGTGCCAGCAGTTTGGTTCAGGGGGGGACCTTAGGGGAGACCCAGTACTTC. Amino acids: CASSLVQGGTLGETQYF.

V gene TRBV6-1 combines with J gene TRBJ2-2, with D perhaps matching TRBD1 (6 bases). V lost 4 bases and J 13 bases, leaving 16 bases between the germline ends. This CDR3 contains 13 residues. CDR1 is MNHNS, CDR2 SASEGT, per germline. CDR3 nucleotides: TGTGCCAGCAGTGCAGACGGGCAGGGGAGGCTGTTTTTT. It translates to CASSADGQGRLFF.

The CDR3 DNA is TGCGCCAGCAGCCCTAGCGGGGGAGGGGAGACCCAGTACTTC. Amino acid sequence: CASSPSGGGETQYF. The chain uses TRBV4-3 and TRBJ2-5; 10 bases are a match to TRBD2. The V gene's germline CDR1 is LGHNA and CDR2 YSLEER. The CDR3 is 14 residues long. The junction had 4 bases not matched to a gene; V was cut back by 4 bases and J by 5 bases.

This clonotype is medium-sized (0.01 to 0.1%) within its sample. The chain combines TRBV6-1 with TRBJ2-1; possible D gene TRBD2, 5 bases. Trimming stripped 6 bases from V and 10 bases from J, with 19 bases between. The CDR3 sequence is 14 residues long. Germline loops: CDR1 MNHNS, CDR2 SASEGT. The CDR3 loop reads CASSGTRGPYEQFF. In DNA form, the CDR3 reads TGTGCCAGCAGCGGTACTAGAGGACCCTACGAGCAGTTCTTC.

As DNA, the CDR3 is TGTGCCAGCATGTCAGGGAAGGGAGGCTTCTACAATGAGCAGTTCTTC. Its translation is CASMSGKGGFYNEQFF. This rearrangement joins TRBV27 to TRBJ2-1; D may be TRBD2 (6 bases). Germline CDR1 reads MNHEY; CDR2 reads SMNVEV (reference sequence). CDR3 length: 16 residues. The V and J ends lost 7 bases and 3 bases respectively, with 19 bases between them.

This rearrangement joins TRBV6-6 to TRBJ1-6; a weak D match, TRBD1 (5 bases). Germline V gene data show CDR1 as MNHNY and CDR2 as SVGAGI (reference sequence). The CDR3 runs 14 residues. The ends were cut back, 8 bases at V and 5 bases at J, with 13 bases in the middle. In DNA, the CDR3 is TGTGCCAGCCTCCGGGAGGGGAATAATTCACCCCTCCACTTT. Amino acids: CASLREGNNSPLHF.

This clonotype was seen a handful of times. This chain joins TRBV4-1 and TRBJ2-1; D is perhaps TRBD2 (6 bases). The CDR3 spans 16 residues. Trimming stripped 2 bases from V and 8 bases from J, with 19 bases between. Germline assignment: CDR1 MGHRA and CDR2 YSYEKL. The CDR3 bases are TGCGCCAGCAGCCAACGGGACTCCAAAGGCCCCCATGAGCAGTTCTTC. Protein product: CASSQRDSKGPHEQFF.

This clonotype appeared a few times. The chain couples TRBV11-2 to TRBJ1-4, with TRBD1 as a possible D gene (6 bases). V lost 5 bases and J 8 bases, leaving 9 bases between the germline ends. Germline V lookup: CDR1 SGHAT, CDR2 FQNNGV. The CDR3 is made up of 12 amino acids. CDR3 in DNA: TGTGCCAGCAGCCTAGGGGGAGAAAAACTGTTTTTT. This codes for CASSLGGEKLFF.